A selection of T cell receptor beta chains follows, all from one sample in a study of cytomegalovirus exposure and HLA in healthy donors. The method was immunoSEQ multiplex PCR; TCRdb's version includes in-frame clones alone and lacks a portion of them. The repertoire includes about 64,000 clones, around 88% of them detected once, and 1.7% sits in the top ten. The sequencing input was PBMCs. The receptors come from a woman under 30 in good health and CMV-seronegative. Both conserved end residues are part of each CDR3. A D gene is named only where the DNA matches it firmly. Only some rows state a clone size, as once, few, many or a class for expanded clones.

v_gene	j_gene	d_gene	abundance	CDR3nt	CDR3aa
TRBV11-1	TRBJ1-1	TRBD1	.	TGTGCCAGCCAGCGCGACCCGGGACAGGGGAAGACTGAAGCTTTCTTT	CASQRDPGQGKTEAFF
TRBV30	TRBJ1-1	.	.	TGTGCCTGGAGTCTCAGGGTTGCTGAAGCTTTCTTT	CAWSLRVAEAFF
TRBV10-3	TRBJ2-5	TRBD2	.	TGTGCCATCAGTGATTCCGGGACTAGCACAACCGAGACCCAGTACTTC	CAISDSGTSTTETQYF
TRBV10-3	TRBJ1-1	.	.	TGTGCCATCAGTGAGTTCGGGGAGGTCGACACTGAAGCTTTCTTT	CAISEFGEVDTEAFF
TRBV4-3	TRBJ1-2	.	.	TGCGCCAGCAGCCAAGAGGGACTGACCTATGGCTACACCTTC	CASSQEGLTYGYTF
TRBV28	TRBJ1-5	.	.	TGTGCCAGCGGCTGGCAGCCCCAGCATTTT	CASGWQPQHF
TRBV9	TRBJ1-2	TRBD1	.	TGTGCCAGCAGCCCACTCTCCCGGACAGGGGATGGCTACACCTTC	CASSPLSRTGDGYTF
TRBV18	TRBJ2-3	.	.	TGTGCCAGCTCGGAAGGGACTGGAACAGATACGCAGTATTTT	CASSEGTGTDTQYF
TRBV5-8	TRBJ1-5	.	.	TGTGCCAGCAGCGGGAGAGGAGGTCGCGCTCAGCCCCAGCATTTT	CASSGRGGRAQPQHF
TRBV4-1	TRBJ1-2	TRBD1	.	TGCGCCAGCAGCCAAGAAGAATGGACAGGGCTTGGCTACACCTTC	CASSQEEWTGLGYTF
TRBV27	TRBJ2-7	TRBD1	.	TGTGCCAGCAGCCTTACAGGGGCCTACGAGCAGTACTTC	CASSLTGAYEQYF
TRBV2	TRBJ2-7	.	.	TGTGCCAGCAGTGAAGGTCAGTTGGGCCCCTACGAGCAGTACTTC	CASSEGQLGPYEQYF
TRBV9	TRBJ2-2	.	once	TGTGCCAGCACCTCCGGGACACCGAACACCGGGGAGCTGTTTTTT	CASTSGTPNTGELFF
TRBV4-2	TRBJ1-2	.	.	TGTGCCAGCAGCCAAGACGGGGGGGGGAACCCCTATGGCTACACCTTC	CASSQDGGGNPYGYTF
TRBV5-6	TRBJ2-7	.	.	TGTGCCAGCACCTGGCGGACAAACTACTACGAGCAGTACTTC	CASTWRTNYYEQYF
TRBV28	TRBJ1-1	TRBD1	.	TGTGCCTCCGGTCCGGGACAGATATACACTGAAGCTTTCTTT	CASGPGQIYTEAFF
TRBV18	TRBJ2-5	.	once	TGTGCCAGCTCACCAGGGGGCGGAGAGACCCAGTACTTC	CASSPGGGETQYF